This TCR beta chain was documented in a study of T-cell reconstitution after alpha-beta-depleted transplantation in children. The CDR3 is 14 amino acids. The germline CDR1 and CDR2 sequences are MNHEY and SMNVEV (reference sequence). V lost 6 bases, J lost 2 bases, and 13 bases lay in between. Unique molecular identifiers were incorporated during preparation of the TCRbeta library. TCRdb processed the PCR reads anew with MiXCR; each CDR3 protein has one entry. The table has 200,000 to 250,000 distinct CDR3 sequences, approximately 9.5% seen once. The chain employs TRBV27 and TRBJ1-2; possibly TRBD1 for D (5 bases). The sample was PBMCs from the stem cell graft donor, taken from the stem cell graft. The receptor was isolated from a human donor who donated a stem cell graft to a child with acute lymphoblastic leukemia. CDR3 DNA: TGTGCCAGCAGGTCAGGGATAACGAACTATGGCTACACCTTC. Encoded protein: CASRSGITNYGYTF.